This T cell receptor beta chain comes out of a study of T cell repertoires in cytomegalovirus infection. Study-level findings and limits: HLA-C-restricted CMV clonotypes gave the most frequent clonotype in two of eight donors. Totalled public TCR beta family frequency picked out people who carried CMV plus the relevant HLA.

The CDR3 runs to 18 residues. Trimming removed 0 bases from V and 4 bases from J; junction bases left unmatched: 13. From germline, CDR1 is LNHNV and CDR2 YYDKDF (reference sequence). Via MiXCR, TCRdb re-called the reads, giving one row per CDR3 protein. The profile shows approximately 200,000 distinct CDR3 sequences, 28% of them singletons. On this clonotype: Its matching antigen is unknown.

Sample: PBMCs. This clonotype originated in a human donor in good health (CMV status not recorded). Some clones in this sample may be carry-over from other donors' samples. The genes are TRBV15 and TRBJ2-7; 9 bases are shared with TRBD1. The CDR3 spells CATSRDKGTGPLWYEQYF. In nucleotides, the CDR3 is TGTGCCACCAGCAGAGATAAGGGGACAGGGCCCCTCTGGTACGAGCAGTACTTC.